Included here is one TCR beta chain sequence, with context. No antigen is known for it. Base qualities are missing; no much larger clone stands one base away. The library was obtained by PCR. TCRdb records Illumina HiSeq 2000 as the sequencer. Using fastp trimming at Q25 and MiXCR clonotype assembly, TCRdb reanalyzed the public sequencing data and kept in-frame beta chains. Rows are unified per CDR3 protein, each entry keeping the most common DNA and genes. Recorded for this sample are some 25,000 distinct CDR3 sequences; about two fifths of them occurred a single time. The ten largest clones represent around 23% of the sample. This entry comes from a study of tumor-infiltrating lymphocytes in oesophageal squamous cell carcinoma (dated by TCRdb to about 2016). Cut back by 5 bases and 2 bases, the V and J ends lie 11 bases apart. CDR1 and CDR2, looked up from the germline V gene, are ENHRY and SYGVKD. The CDR3 measures 14 amino acids from cysteine to phenylalanine. Only the CDR3 portion is preserved as DNA: 42 bases, with reading frame beginning at the first base.

The rearranged chain carries TRBV10-3 and TRBJ2-3; the D gene is unclear. Specimen: esophageal tumor tissue. The clonotype was recovered from a male donor with esophageal squamous cell carcinoma. The bases read TGTGCCATCAGTCCGGAGAATCCCACAGATACGCAGTATTTT. This sequence encodes CAISPENPTDTQYF.